The rows below give T cell receptor beta chains drawn from one sample of a study of shared clonotypes between healthy human individuals. Assay: immunoSEQ multiplex PCR; the TCRdb copy retains only in-frame clones and omits some. The data show fewer than 850,000 clones, 90% seen once. Sequenced material: memory CD8+ T cells from PBMCs. The receptor set was obtained from a man between 18 and 29 years old in good health. Some clones in this sample may be carry-over from other donors' samples. Both conserved end residues are part of each CDR3. The D gene is left open where the match is weak. For some rows the clone size is stated as once, few or many, or as a class when expanded; others skip it.

j_gene,v_gene,d_gene,abundance,CDR3nt,CDR3aa
TRBJ1-5,TRBV16,NA,NA,TGTGCCAGCAGCCAATCCGAGGTCCACAATCAGCCCCAGCATTTT,CASSQSEVHNQPQHF
TRBJ1-1,TRBV20-1,NA,NA,TGCAGTGCTAAGGACACAGAAGCTTTCTTT,CSAKDTEAFF
TRBJ2-7,TRBV10-3,NA,NA,TGTGCCATCGGACCGGAAGGAACCTACGAGCAGTACTTC,CAIGPEGTYEQYF
TRBJ2-7,TRBV5-6,NA,NA,TGTGCCAGCAGCTTGGGAGGGAGGCCCCACGAGCAGTACTTC,CASSLGGRPHEQYF
TRBJ2-3,TRBV6-5,TRBD2,NA,TGTGCCAGCAGACCACTAGCGGGACGCACAGATACGCAGTATTTT,CASRPLAGRTDTQYF
TRBJ1-4,TRBV7-9,NA,NA,TGTGCCAGCACCGGGATTAATGAAAAACTGTTTTTT,CASTGINEKLFF
TRBJ2-5,TRBV13,NA,NA,TGTGCCAGCAGCTTCGGAGAGACCCAGTACTTC,CASSFGETQYF
TRBJ2-2,TRBV19,TRBD1,once,TGTGCCAGTCGAAGGACAGGGGACACCGGGGAGCTGTTTTTT,CASRRTGDTGELFF
TRBJ1-1,TRBV28,NA,NA,TGTGCCAGCGGGGGCCTGAATACTGAAGCTTTCTTT,CASGGLNTEAFF
TRBJ2-7,TRBV27,TRBD1,NA,TGTGCCAGCAGTTCCTACCTCGGGACAGAACGCCCTAAGTACGAGCAGTACTTC,CASSSYLGTERPKYEQYF
TRBJ2-7,TRBV9,TRBD2,NA,TGTGCCAGCGGGACATCTAGCGGGTCCTACGAGCAGTACTTC,CASGTSSGSYEQYF
TRBJ1-5,TRBV28,NA,few,TGTGCCAGCAGTTACCGGGCAGGGTATCAGCCCCAGCATTTT,CASSYRAGYQPQHF
TRBJ1-1,TRBV6-5,NA,NA,TGTGCCAGCAGTTTACCTGGGGGCGACACTGAAGCTTTCTTT,CASSLPGGDTEAFF
TRBJ1-1,TRBV5-5,TRBD1,NA,TGTGCCAGCAGCGCGGGACAGCAGAACACTGAAGCTTTCTTT,CASSAGQQNTEAFF
TRBJ2-7,TRBV30,TRBD1,NA,TGTGCCTGGAGTGCAGGGGGCCCCTACGAGCAGTACTTC,CAWSAGGPYEQYF
TRBJ2-1,TRBV10-3,NA,NA,TGTGCCATCAGTGAAGTACGGACCAATGAGCAGTTCTTC,CAISEVRTNEQFF
TRBJ2-3,TRBV4-2,TRBD1,NA,TGTGCCAGCAGCCATATCGGGGACAGTTACACAGATACGCAGTATTTT,CASSHIGDSYTDTQYF
TRBJ1-5,TRBV4-2,NA,few,TGTGCCAGCAGCCAAGGGCGGGGAAATCAGCCCCAGCATTTT,CASSQGRGNQPQHF
TRBJ1-3,TRBV9,NA,NA,TGTGCCAGCAGCGACCCGGAAGGGTGGCCTGGAAACACCATATATTTT,CASSDPEGWPGNTIYF
TRBJ2-5,TRBV28,TRBD2,NA,TGTGCCAGCAGTTTTATCGTGGCGGGAGGGCCCCAAGAGACCCAGTACTTC,CASSFIVAGGPQETQYF
TRBJ2-1,TRBV7-8,NA,NA,TGTGCCAGCAGCCCGCGGACTGTCTACAATGAGCAGTTCTTC,CASSPRTVYNEQFF
TRBJ1-1,TRBV6-6,NA,NA,TGTGCCAGCAGTTACCCCGGGGGGAACACTGAAGCTTTCTTT,CASSYPGGNTEAFF
TRBJ1-2,TRBV28,TRBD1,NA,TGTGCCAGCAGTTCCCACAGGGGTCACTATGGCTACACCTTC,CASSSHRGHYGYTF
TRBJ2-1,TRBV7-9,NA,NA,TGTGCCAGCAGCTTAACTTACAATGAGCAGTTCTTC,CASSLTYNEQFF
TRBJ2-7,TRBV9,TRBD2,NA,TGTGCCAGCAGCGTAAGCGGGAGGGCCGTCGACGAGCAGTACTTC,CASSVSGRAVDEQYF
TRBJ2-6,TRBV9,NA,NA,TGTGCCAGCAGCGGAGGCCTTTCCCCCCCGGCCAACGTCCTGACTTTC,CASSGGLSPPANVLTF
TRBJ2-1,TRBV19,NA,NA,TGTGCCAGTAGTATTGTCGCGGAATACAATGAGCAGTTCTTC,CASSIVAEYNEQFF
TRBJ2-1,TRBV4-1,TRBD2,NA,TGCGCCAGCAGCCGAGGACTAGCGCCTTACAATGAGCAGTTCTTC,CASSRGLAPYNEQFF
TRBJ2-1,TRBV27,NA,NA,TGTGCCAGCAGGATTGGGCCCCAGTTGGGGAATTACAATGAGCAGTTCTTC,CASRIGPQLGNYNEQFF
TRBJ2-7,TRBV28,NA,NA,TGTGCCAGCAGTAGCCGGGACTCAACCTACGAGCAGTACTTC,CASSSRDSTYEQYF
TRBJ2-4,TRBV21-1,NA,once,TGTGCCAGCAGCAAAGCAGCCTCAGCCAAAAACATTCAGTACTTC,CASSKAASAKNIQYF
TRBJ1-2,TRBV13,NA,NA,TGTGCCAGCAGCGGGACACTTCCTAACTATGGCTACACCTTC,CASSGTLPNYGYTF
TRBJ2-7,TRBV2,NA,NA,TGTGCCAGCAGTGATGACCTGGCTGGGGGAAGCTCCTACGAGCAGTACTTC,CASSDDLAGGSSYEQYF
TRBJ2-2,TRBV29-1,NA,NA,TGCAGCGTCTTAAACCCCACCGGGGAGCTGTTTTTT,CSVLNPTGELFF
TRBJ1-2,TRBV5-5,NA,once,TGTGCCAGCAGCTTGCCGGCTCCTAACTATGGCTACACCTTC,CASSLPAPNYGYTF
TRBJ2-7,TRBV10-3,NA,NA,TGTGCCACGCGTCCCCTGGACATTTCCTACGAGCAGTACTTC,CATRPLDISYEQYF
TRBJ1-5,TRBV5-4,NA,NA,TGTGCCAGCAGACCTAACCTTACAGGGCTTAGCAATCAGCCCCAGCATTTT,CASRPNLTGLSNQPQHF
TRBJ2-7,TRBV15,NA,many,TGTGCCACCAGCAGAGCTTCGGCCTACGAGCAGTACTTC,CATSRASAYEQYF
TRBJ2-7,TRBV7-9,NA,NA,TGTGCCAGCAGCCCGAGGGACACGGTCTCCTACGAGCAGTACTTC,CASSPRDTVSYEQYF
TRBJ2-4,TRBV2,NA,NA,TGTGCCAGCCACGGGGGCTTTGACATTCAGTACTTC,CASHGGFDIQYF
TRBJ1-2,TRBV21-1,NA,NA,TGTGCCAGCAGCAAGGGGTCGGGGTTCTATGGCTACACCTTC,CASSKGSGFYGYTF
TRBJ2-1,TRBV7-8,NA,NA,TGTGCCAGCAGCTTAACCGGGACTGTGCAGTTCTTC,CASSLTGTVQFF
TRBJ1-5,TRBV5-5,TRBD1,NA,TGTGCCAGCAGCTTGGCGGGGACAGGGGGAGATCAGCCCCAGCATTTT,CASSLAGTGGDQPQHF
TRBJ2-3,TRBV9,NA,NA,TGTGCCAGCAGCGTAGCGGGCACAGATACGCAGTATTTT,CASSVAGTDTQYF
TRBJ2-7,TRBV5-6,NA,NA,TGTGCCAGCAGCTTCGAGGCCTACGAGCAGTACTTC,CASSFEAYEQYF
TRBJ1-2,TRBV28,NA,NA,TGTGCCAGCAGTTTAGCCGGATCTGATTATGGCTACACCTTC,CASSLAGSDYGYTF
TRBJ2-7,TRBV21-1,NA,NA,TGTGCCAGCAGCTCACGACTAGCGGGAGGCTGCAGGTACGAGCAGTACTTC,CASSSRLAGGCRYEQYF
TRBJ2-2,TRBV28,NA,once,TGTGCCAGCAGTTTTCGTAACACCGGGGAGCTGTTTTTT,CASSFRNTGELFF
TRBJ2-3,TRBV28,TRBD1,NA,TGTGCCAGCAGTCCGGGACAGGGGGCCCATCGGGATACGCAGTATTTT,CASSPGQGAHRDTQYF
TRBJ2-2,TRBV28,TRBD2,NA,TGTGCCAGCAGTTTAAGGGGACTAGCGCTATCCACCGGGGAGCTGTTTTTT,CASSLRGLALSTGELFF
TRBJ2-5,TRBV7-9,NA,NA,TGTGCCAGCACCCCCGACCGGGTCCAAGAGACCCAGTACTTC,CASTPDRVQETQYF
TRBJ2-1,TRBV7-9,NA,NA,TGTGCCAGCAGGTATCCTTGGGCGAATGAGCAGTTCTTC,CASRYPWANEQFF
TRBJ1-5,TRBV27,NA,NA,TGCGCCAGCAGTTTTGGAGCGGATCAGCCCCAGCATTTT,CASSFGADQPQHF